The entry that follows covers one T cell receptor (beta chain) sequence. The record originates from a study of T cell responses to AZD1222 COVID-19 vaccine. TCRdb's table, derived via immunoSEQ multiplex PCR, lists solely in-frame clones and lacks some. The table lists more than 150,000 clones, roughly 90% of them singletons. This receptor was identified in an adult who received the AZD1222 COVID-19 vaccine. The starting material was peripheral blood, obtained 28 days after the second AZD1222 dose.

CDR3 nucleotides: TGTGCCAGCAGCCATTCAACAGGGGGTTCTGGAAACACCATATATTTT. Translation: CASSHSTGGSGNTIYF. This sequence joins TRBV7-8 and TRBJ1-3; 8 positions match TRBD1. CDR1 and CDR2 (germline): SGHVS, FQNEAQ. The V and J ends lost 5 bases and 1 base, in that order; junction bases with no gene match: 7. The CDR3 consists of 16 residues.